This T cell receptor (beta chain) was recorded in a study of T cells after somatic rescue of genetic block. CDR3 length: 14 amino acids. Trimming stripped 7 bases from V and 2 bases from J, with 12 bases between. From germline, CDR1 is MDHEN and CDR2 SYDVKM. The repertoire was sequenced with immunoSEQ multiplex PCR; TCRdb's copy has only in-frame clones and lacks some. The sample has roughly 55,000 clones, roughly 96% seen once. The sample comprised peripheral blood mononuclear cells (PBMCs). This chain links TRBV28 with TRBJ2-4; D call uncertain. The TCR was taken from a child under two years old. CDR3 bases: TGTGCCAGCATGCTAGGACGGCCCAAAAACATTCAGTACTTC. This encodes CASMLGRPKNIQYF.